This T cell receptor beta chain came from a study of T-cell reconstitution after alpha-beta-depleted transplantation in children. The TCRbeta library incorporated unique molecular identifiers. Each CDR3 protein is one row after TCRdb ran MiXCR on the PCR reads. In the table there are under 750,000 distinct CDR3 sequences, roughly 23% of which are singletons. Unmatched junction bases numbered 8, after V lost 5 bases and J lost 1 base. CDR3 length equals 15 residues. The germline V gene encodes CDR1 DFQATT and CDR2 SNEGSKA (reference sequence). This clonotype was found a few times. This chain links TRBV20-1 with TRBJ2-1; 7 nucleotides match TRBD2. The TCR originated in a boy younger than two who had a stem cell transplant for acute myeloid leukemia, so the T cells may come from the graft donor. The sequenced sample was PBMCs, mostly from graft donor cells, obtained 360 days after TCRalphabeta/CD19-depleted stem cell transplant. In DNA form, the CDR3 reads TGCAGTGCTGAGGAGCGGCGGGAGTCCTACAATGAGCAGTTCTTC. Translated, it gives CSAEERRESYNEQFF.